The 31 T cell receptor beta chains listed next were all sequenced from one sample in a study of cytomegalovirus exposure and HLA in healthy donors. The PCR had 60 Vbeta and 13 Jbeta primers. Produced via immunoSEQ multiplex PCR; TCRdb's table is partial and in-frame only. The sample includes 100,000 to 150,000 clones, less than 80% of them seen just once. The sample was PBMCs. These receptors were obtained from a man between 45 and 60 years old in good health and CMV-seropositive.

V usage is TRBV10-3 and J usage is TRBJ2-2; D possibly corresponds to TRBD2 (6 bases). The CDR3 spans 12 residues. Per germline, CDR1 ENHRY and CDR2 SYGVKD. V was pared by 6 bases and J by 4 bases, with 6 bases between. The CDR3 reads CAISGGTGELFF. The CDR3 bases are TGTGCCATCAGCGGGGGCACCGGGGAGCTGTTTTTT.

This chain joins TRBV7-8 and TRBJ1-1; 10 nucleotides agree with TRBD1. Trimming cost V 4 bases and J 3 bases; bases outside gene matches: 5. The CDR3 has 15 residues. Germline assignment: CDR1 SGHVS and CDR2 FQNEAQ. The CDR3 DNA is TGTGCCAGCAGCTACCGGACAGGGGGGGACACTGAAGCTTTCTTT. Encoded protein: CASSYRTGGDTEAFF.

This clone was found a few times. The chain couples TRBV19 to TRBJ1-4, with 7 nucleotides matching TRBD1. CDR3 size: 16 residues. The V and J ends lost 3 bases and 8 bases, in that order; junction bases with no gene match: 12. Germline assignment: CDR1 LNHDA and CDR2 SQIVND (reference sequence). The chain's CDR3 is CASSIGFEGAQEKLFF. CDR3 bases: TGTGCCAGTAGTATTGGTTTTGAGGGGGCGCAGGAAAAACTGTTTTTT.

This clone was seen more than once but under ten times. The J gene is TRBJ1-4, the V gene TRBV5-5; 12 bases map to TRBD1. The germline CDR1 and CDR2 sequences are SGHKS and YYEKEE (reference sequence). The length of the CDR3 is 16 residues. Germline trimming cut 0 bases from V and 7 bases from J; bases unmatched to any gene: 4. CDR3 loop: CASSLGDRGRAEKLFF. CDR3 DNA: TGTGCCAGCAGCTTGGGGGACAGGGGGCGCGCTGAAAAACTGTTTTTT. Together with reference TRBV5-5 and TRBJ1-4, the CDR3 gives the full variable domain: DAGVTQSPTHLIKTRGQQVTLRCSPISGHKSVSWYQQVLGQGPQFIFQYYEKEERGRGNFPDRFSARQFPNYSSELNVNALLLGDSALYLCASSLGDRGRAEKLFFGSGTQLSVL.

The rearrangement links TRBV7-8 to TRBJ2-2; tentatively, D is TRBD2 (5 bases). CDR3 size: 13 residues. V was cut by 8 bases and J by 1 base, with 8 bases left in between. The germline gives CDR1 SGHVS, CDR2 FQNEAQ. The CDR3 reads CASLRGNTGELFF. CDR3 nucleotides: TGTGCCAGCTTACGGGGGAACACCGGGGAGCTGTTTTTT.

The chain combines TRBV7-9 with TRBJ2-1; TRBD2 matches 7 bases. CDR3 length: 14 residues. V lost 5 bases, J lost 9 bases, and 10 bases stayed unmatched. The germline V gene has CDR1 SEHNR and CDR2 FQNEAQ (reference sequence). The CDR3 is CASSAAGAAGEQFF. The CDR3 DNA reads TGTGCCAGCAGCGCCGCGGGAGCCGCGGGTGAGCAGTTCTTC.

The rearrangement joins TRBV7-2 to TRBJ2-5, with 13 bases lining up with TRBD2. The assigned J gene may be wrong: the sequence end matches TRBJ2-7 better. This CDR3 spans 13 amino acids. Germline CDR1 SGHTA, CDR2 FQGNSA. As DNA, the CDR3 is TGTGCCAGCAGCAGGACTAGCGGGGGCGAGCAGTACTTC. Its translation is CASSRTSGGEQYF.

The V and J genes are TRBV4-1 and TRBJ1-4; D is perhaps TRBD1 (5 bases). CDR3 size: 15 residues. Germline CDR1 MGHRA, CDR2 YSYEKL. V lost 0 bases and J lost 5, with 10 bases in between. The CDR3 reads CASSQDGAWNEKLFF. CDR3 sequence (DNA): TGCGCCAGCAGCCAAGATGGGGCGTGGAATGAAAAACTGTTTTTT.

CDR3 DNA sequence: TGTGCCAGCAGCGTAGGAGAGGGAGGTACTGAAGCTTTCTTT. Protein: CASSVGEGGTEAFF. J is TRBJ1-1 and V is TRBV9; D remains ambiguous. Trimming pared 0 bases from V and 5 bases from J, leaving 11 bases between. The CDR3 contains 14 residues. The germline V gene has CDR1 SGDLS and CDR2 YYNGEE. The full variable domain, completed using reference TRBV9 and TRBJ1-1, is DSGVTQTPKHLITATGQRVTLRCSPRSGDLSVYWYQQSLDQGLQFLIQYYNGEERAKGNILERFSAQQFPDLHSELNLSSLELGDSALYFCASSVGEGGTEAFFGQGTRLTVV.

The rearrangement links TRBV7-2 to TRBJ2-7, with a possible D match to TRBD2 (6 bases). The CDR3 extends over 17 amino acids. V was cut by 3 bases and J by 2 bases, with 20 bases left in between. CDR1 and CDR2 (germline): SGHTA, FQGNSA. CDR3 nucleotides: TGTGCCAGCAGCTTGTCGATCCGGCTCGGGAGTGCCTACGAGCAGTACTTC. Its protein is CASSLSIRLGSAYEQYF. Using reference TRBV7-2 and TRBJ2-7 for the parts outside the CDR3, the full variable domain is GAGVSQSPSNKVTEKGKDVELRCDPISGHTALYWYRQSLGQGLEFLIYFQGNSAPDKSGLPSDRFSAERTGGSVSTLTIQRTQQEDSAVYLCASSLSIRLGSAYEQYFGPGTRLTVT.

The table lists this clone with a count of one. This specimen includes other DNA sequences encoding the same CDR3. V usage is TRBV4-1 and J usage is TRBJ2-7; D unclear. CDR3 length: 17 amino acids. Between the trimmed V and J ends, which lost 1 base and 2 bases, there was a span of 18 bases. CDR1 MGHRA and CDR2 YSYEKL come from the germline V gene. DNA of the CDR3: TGCGCCAGCAGCCAAGTTCGTACGGCGGAAGGAACCTACGAGCAGTACTTC. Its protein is CASSQVRTAEGTYEQYF.

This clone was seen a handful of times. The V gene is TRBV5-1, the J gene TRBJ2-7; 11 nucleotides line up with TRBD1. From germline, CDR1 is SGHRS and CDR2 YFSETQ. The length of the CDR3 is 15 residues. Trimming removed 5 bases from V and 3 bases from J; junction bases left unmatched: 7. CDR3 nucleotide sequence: TGCGCCAGCAGACCCGGGACAGGGGGTTACTACGAGCAGTACTTC. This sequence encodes CASRPGTGGYYEQYF.

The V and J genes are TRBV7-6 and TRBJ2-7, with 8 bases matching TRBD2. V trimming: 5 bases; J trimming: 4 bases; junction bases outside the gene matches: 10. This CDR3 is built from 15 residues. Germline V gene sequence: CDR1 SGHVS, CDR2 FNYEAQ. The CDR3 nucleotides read TGTGCCAGCAGCCCTGTCTTGGGACTAGAGTACGAGCAGTACTTC. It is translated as CASSPVLGLEYEQYF.

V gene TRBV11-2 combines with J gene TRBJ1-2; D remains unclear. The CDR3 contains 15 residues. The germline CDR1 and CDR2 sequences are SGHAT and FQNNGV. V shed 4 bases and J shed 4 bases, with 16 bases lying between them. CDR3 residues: CASSSFDRPGYGYTF. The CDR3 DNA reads TGTGCCAGCAGCTCGTTTGACCGGCCGGGCTATGGCTACACCTTC.

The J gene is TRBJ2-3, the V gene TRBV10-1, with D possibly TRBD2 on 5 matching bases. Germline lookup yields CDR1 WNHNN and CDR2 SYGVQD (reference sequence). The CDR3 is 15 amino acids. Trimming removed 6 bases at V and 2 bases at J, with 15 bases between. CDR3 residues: CASRDGVGDTDTQYF. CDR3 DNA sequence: TGCGCCAGCAGGGATGGAGTCGGGGACACAGATACGCAGTATTTT.

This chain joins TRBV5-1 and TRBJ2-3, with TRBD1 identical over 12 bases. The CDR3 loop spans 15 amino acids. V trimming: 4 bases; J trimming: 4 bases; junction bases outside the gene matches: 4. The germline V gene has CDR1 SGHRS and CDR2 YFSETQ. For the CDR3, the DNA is TGCGCCAGCAGCCCCGGGACAGGGGGCGCAGATACGCAGTATTTT. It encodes CASSPGTGGADTQYF. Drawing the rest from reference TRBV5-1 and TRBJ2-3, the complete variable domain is KAGVTQTPRYLIKTRGQQVTLSCSPISGHRSVSWYQQTPGQGLQFLFEYFSETQRNKGNFPGRFSGRQFSNSRSEMNVSTLELGDSALYLCASSPGTGGADTQYFGPGTRLTVL.

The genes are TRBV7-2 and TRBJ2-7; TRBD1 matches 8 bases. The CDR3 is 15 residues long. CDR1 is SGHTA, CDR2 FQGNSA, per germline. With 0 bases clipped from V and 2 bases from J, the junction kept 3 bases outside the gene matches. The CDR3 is CASSLASTGAYEQYF. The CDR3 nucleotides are TGTGCCAGCAGCTTAGCGTCGACAGGGGCCTACGAGCAGTACTTC.

The CDR3 loop reads CSVGGVGGPTEAFF. The CDR3 bases are TGCAGCGTTGGTGGGGTGGGGGGGCCCACTGAAGCTTTCTTT. The genes are TRBV29-1 and TRBJ1-1, with D maybe TRBD1 (6 bases). The CDR3 extends over 14 amino acids. The germline CDR1 and CDR2 sequences are SQVTM and ANQGSEA. The V end was cut by 4 bases, the J end by 4 bases, with 16 bases between.

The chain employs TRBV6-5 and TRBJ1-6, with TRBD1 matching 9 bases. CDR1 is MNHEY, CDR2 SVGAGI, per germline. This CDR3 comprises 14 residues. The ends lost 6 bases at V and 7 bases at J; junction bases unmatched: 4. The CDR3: CASSWTGVNSPLHF. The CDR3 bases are TGTGCCAGCAGCTGGACAGGGGTCAATTCACCCCTCCACTTT.

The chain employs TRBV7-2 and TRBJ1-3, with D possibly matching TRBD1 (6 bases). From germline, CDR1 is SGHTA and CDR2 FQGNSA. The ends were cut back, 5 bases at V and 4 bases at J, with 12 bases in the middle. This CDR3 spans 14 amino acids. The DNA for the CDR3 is TGTGCCAGCAGCCCCGGGACACAAGGAAACACCATATATTTT. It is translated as CASSPGTQGNTIYF.

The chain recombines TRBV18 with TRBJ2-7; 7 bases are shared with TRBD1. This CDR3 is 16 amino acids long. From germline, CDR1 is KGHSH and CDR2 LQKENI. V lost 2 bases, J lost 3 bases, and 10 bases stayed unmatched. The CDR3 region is CASSPESVRGNYEQYF. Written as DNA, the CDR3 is TGTGCCAGCTCACCAGAATCGGTCAGGGGGAACTACGAGCAGTACTTC.

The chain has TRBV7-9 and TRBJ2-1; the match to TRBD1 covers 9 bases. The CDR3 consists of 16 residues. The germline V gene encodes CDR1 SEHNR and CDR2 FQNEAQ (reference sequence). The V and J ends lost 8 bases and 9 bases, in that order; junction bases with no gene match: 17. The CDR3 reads CASATYRDRVRGEQFF. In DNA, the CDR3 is TGTGCCAGCGCCACATACCGGGACAGGGTACGGGGTGAGCAGTTCTTC.

The CDR3 DNA reads TGTGCCACCAGTCTTGGCGAGACCCAGTACTTC. This sequence encodes CATSLGETQYF. The chain employs TRBV15 and TRBJ2-5; the D is unclear. Germline assignment: CDR1 LNHNV and CDR2 YYDKDF (reference sequence). Trimming cost V 6 bases and J 5 bases, with 7 bases left between them. The CDR3 covers 11 residues.

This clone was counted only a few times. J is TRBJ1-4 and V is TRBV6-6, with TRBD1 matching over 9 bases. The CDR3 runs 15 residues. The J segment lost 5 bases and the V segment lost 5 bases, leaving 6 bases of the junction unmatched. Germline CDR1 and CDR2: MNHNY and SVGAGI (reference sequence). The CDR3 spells CASSPGQGKNEKLFF. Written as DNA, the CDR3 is TGTGCCAGCAGTCCAGGACAGGGGAAGAATGAAAAACTGTTTTTT.

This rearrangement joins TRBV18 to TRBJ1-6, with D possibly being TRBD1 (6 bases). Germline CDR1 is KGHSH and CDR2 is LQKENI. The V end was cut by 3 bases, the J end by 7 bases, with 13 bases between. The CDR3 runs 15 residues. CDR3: CASSPGQIANSPLHF. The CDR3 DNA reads TGTGCCAGCTCACCCGGACAGATCGCGAATTCACCCCTCCACTTT.

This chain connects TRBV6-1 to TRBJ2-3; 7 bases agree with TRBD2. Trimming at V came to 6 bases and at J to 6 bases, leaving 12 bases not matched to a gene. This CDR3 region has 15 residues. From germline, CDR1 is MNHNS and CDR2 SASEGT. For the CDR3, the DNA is TGTGCCAGCAGGGATAGCGGGTTTAACGGGGATACGCAGTATTTT. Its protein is CASRDSGFNGDTQYF.

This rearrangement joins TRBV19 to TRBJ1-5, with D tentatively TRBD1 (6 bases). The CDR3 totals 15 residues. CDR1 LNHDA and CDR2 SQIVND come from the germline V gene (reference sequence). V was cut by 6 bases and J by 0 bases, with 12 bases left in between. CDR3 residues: CASRGQIHSNQPQHF. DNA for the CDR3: TGTGCCAGTAGAGGACAGATACATAGCAATCAGCCCCAGCATTTT. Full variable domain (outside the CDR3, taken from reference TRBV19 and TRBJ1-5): DGGITQSPKYLFRKEGQNVTLSCEQNLNHDAMYWYRQDPGQGLRLIYYSQIVNDFQKGDIAEGYSVSREKKESFPLTVTSAQKNPTAFYLCASRGQIHSNQPQHFGDGTRLSIL.

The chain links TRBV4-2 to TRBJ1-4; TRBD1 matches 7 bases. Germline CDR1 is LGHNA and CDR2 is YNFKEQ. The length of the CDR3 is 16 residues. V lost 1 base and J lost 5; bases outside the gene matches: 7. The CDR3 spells CASSQGSGTENEKLFF. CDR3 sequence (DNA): TGTGCCAGCAGCCAAGGTTCCGGGACAGAAAATGAAAAACTGTTTTTT.

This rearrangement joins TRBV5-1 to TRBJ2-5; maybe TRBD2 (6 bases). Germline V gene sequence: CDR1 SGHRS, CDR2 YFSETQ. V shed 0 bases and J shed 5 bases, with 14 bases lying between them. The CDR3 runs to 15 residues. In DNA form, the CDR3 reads TGCGCCAGCAGCTTGGAGGAGGGGTTGGGGGAGACCCAGTACTTC. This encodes CASSLEEGLGETQYF.

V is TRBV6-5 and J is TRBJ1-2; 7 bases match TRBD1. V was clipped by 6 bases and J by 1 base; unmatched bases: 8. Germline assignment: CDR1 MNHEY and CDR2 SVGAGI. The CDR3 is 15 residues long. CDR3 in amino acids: CASRQDGTVNYGYTF. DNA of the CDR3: TGTGCCAGCAGGCAGGACGGGACAGTTAACTATGGCTACACCTTC.

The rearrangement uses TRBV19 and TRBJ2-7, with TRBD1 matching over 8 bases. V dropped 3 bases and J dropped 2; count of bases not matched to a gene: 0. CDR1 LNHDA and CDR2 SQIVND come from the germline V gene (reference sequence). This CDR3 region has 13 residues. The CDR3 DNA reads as TGTGCCAGTAGTATGGACAGGGCCTACGAGCAGTACTTC. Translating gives CASSMDRAYEQYF.